The 12 T cell receptor beta chains below were found in one sample sequenced in a study of shared T cell receptors in the human thymus. Clones were read by immunoSEQ multiplex PCR, and TCRdb kept only the in-frame ones, dropping some. The data contain hundreds of thousands of clones, over 75% of them singletons. The same specimen was also included in a second study, on human thymus T cells.

Input material: thymocytes. Receptors were obtained from a boy under three years old with a congenital heart defect.

This chain uses TRBV2 with TRBJ2-7, with TRBD1 as a possible D gene (6 bases). The CDR3 has 14 residues. Trimming cost V 7 bases and J 5 bases, with 18 bases left between them. Germline-derived CDR1 and CDR2 are SNHLY and FYNNEI. CDR3 coding DNA: TGTGCCAGCACCTCCTTTTGGGGGCTAAACGAGCAGTACTTC. The encoded protein is CASTSFWGLNEQYF.

This clone was observed a few times. The chain employs TRBV12-5 and TRBJ1-2; the match to TRBD1 covers 8 bases. The CDR3 loop spans 17 amino acids. Losses at the gene ends were 1 base for V and 2 bases for J; bases not matched to a gene: 9. Germline assignment: CDR1 LGHNT and CDR2 FRNRAP. The CDR3 spells CASGLDLNRGGNYGYTF. Here the CDR3 DNA reads TGTGCTAGTGGTTTGGACCTGAACAGGGGGGGGAACTATGGCTACACCTTC.

V gene TRBV2 combines with J gene TRBJ2-5; TRBD1 might be the D (6 bases). The germline gives CDR1 SNHLY, CDR2 FYNNEI. Trimming pared 6 bases from V and 5 bases from J, leaving 19 bases between. This CDR3 region has 15 residues. CDR3 protein: CASSRDTMVRETQYF. As DNA, the CDR3 is TGTGCCAGCAGCCGGGACACGATGGTTCGGGAGACCCAGTACTTC. Supplemented by reference TRBV2 and TRBJ2-5, the full variable domain reads EPEVTQTPSHQVTQMGQEVILRCVPISNHLYFYWYRQILGQKVEFLVSFYNNEISEKSEIFDDQFSVERPDGSNFTLKIRSTKLEDSAMYFCASSRDTMVRETQYFGPGTRLLVL.

The chain uses TRBV7-9 and TRBJ2-3; D is perhaps TRBD2 (6 bases). Germline V gene lookup returns CDR1 SEHNR and CDR2 FQNEAQ (reference sequence). This CDR3 contains 19 residues. V dropped 1 base and J dropped 5 bases, with 25 bases sitting between them. CDR3 residues: CASSLGPVVTSRSRDTQYF. The CDR3 DNA reads as TGTGCCAGCAGCTTAGGCCCGGTTGTGACTAGTCGAAGTCGAGATACGCAGTATTTT.

The genes are TRBV12-5 and TRBJ1-4; D might be TRBD1 (6 bases). The V end was cut by 1 base, the J end by 3 bases, with 9 bases between. CDR1 LGHNT and CDR2 FRNRAP come from the germline V gene. The CDR3 totals 15 residues. CDR3 bases: TGTGCTAGTGGTTTGGGGACAGAGCCTAATGAAAAACTGTTTTTT. It encodes CASGLGTEPNEKLFF.

The rearrangement joins TRBV27 to TRBJ1-2, with 10 bases that match TRBD1. The CDR3 loop spans 15 amino acids. The V gene's germline CDR1 is MNHEY and CDR2 SMNVEV (reference sequence). V lost 4 bases to trimming and J lost 6 bases; unmatched junction nucleotides: 8. The CDR3 is CASSSQCGTGDGYTF. CDR3 bases: TGTGCCAGCAGTTCCCAGTGCGGGACAGGGGATGGCTACACCTTC.

The chain joins TRBV5-1 to TRBJ2-1, with 8 bases identical to TRBD2. V shed 0 bases, J shed 5 bases, and the junction held 7 bases outside the gene matches. CDR3 length: 16 residues. Germline V gene sequence: CDR1 SGHRS, CDR2 YFSETQ. CDR3 amino acids: CASSLEAGDKDNEQFF. DNA for the CDR3: TGCGCCAGCAGCTTGGAAGCGGGGGATAAGGACAATGAGCAGTTCTTC. Variable domain in full (rest from reference TRBV5-1 and TRBJ2-1): KAGVTQTPRYLIKTRGQQVTLSCSPISGHRSVSWYQQTPGQGLQFLFEYFSETQRNKGNFPGRFSGRQFSNSRSEMNVSTLELGDSALYLCASSLEAGDKDNEQFFGPGTRLTVL.

In this sample, this clone turned up a few times. The rearrangement links TRBV28 to TRBJ1-1, with 9 positions matching TRBD1. The CDR3 is 17 residues long. V lost 0 bases and J lost 2; bases outside the gene matches: 7. Germline-derived CDR1 and CDR2 are MDHEN and SYDVKM. In DNA form, the CDR3 reads TGTGCCAGCAGTTTATGTTGGGGACAGGGATGTAACACTGAAGCTTTCTTT. This translates into CASSLCWGQGCNTEAFF.

This clone has just a few counts. This chain uses TRBV5-4 with TRBJ1-4; D perhaps matches TRBD1 (5 bases). The germline CDR1 and CDR2 sequences are SGHNT and YYREEE (reference sequence). The CDR3 consists of 12 residues. V gave up 5 bases and J gave up 8 bases, with 10 bases separating them. Here the CDR3 reads CASSLRGEKLFF. The CDR3 DNA is TGTGCCAGCAGTCTCCGGGGGGAAAAACTGTTTTTT.

This chain joins TRBV7-6 and TRBJ2-1; perhaps TRBD2 as D (6 bases). Germline V gene data show CDR1 as SGHVS and CDR2 as FNYEAQ. V was shortened by 1 base and J by 4 bases, with 11 bases between the two germline ends. CDR3 length equals 15 residues. The CDR3 DNA reads TGTGCCAGCAGCTTAGGGGACTGGGGTTACAATGAGCAGTTCTTC. It codes for CASSLGDWGYNEQFF.

The genes are TRBV28 and TRBJ1-4, with 8 bases fitting TRBD1. J lost 3 bases, V lost 4 bases, and 7 bases had no gene match. CDR3 length equals 16 residues. Germline CDR1 and CDR2: MDHEN and SYDVKM. The CDR3 DNA reads as TGTGCCAGCAGTTCTGCTACAGGGGGTCCTAATGAAAAACTGTTTTTT. As protein: CASSSATGGPNEKLFF.

J is TRBJ1-4 and V is TRBV4-3; 10 nucleotides align to TRBD1. This CDR3 is built from 15 residues. V trimming: 7 bases; J trimming: 4 bases; junction bases outside the gene matches: 6. CDR1 and CDR2 (germline): LGHNA, YSLEER. The CDR3 DNA sequence: TGCGCCAGCAATAACCGGGACAGGGGTAATGAAAAACTGTTTTTT. Protein product: CASNNRDRGNEKLFF.